Following are 16 T cell receptor beta chains from one sample sequenced in a study of OX40 agonist ivuxolimab in advanced cancers. Clones were sequenced by immunoSEQ multiplex PCR, and TCRdb holds only the in-frame ones, with some missing. The data hold about 76,000 clones, with nearly 85% observed a single time. The specimen comprised CD4+ or CD8+ T cells sorted from blood, sampled in a trial of the OX40 agonist ivuxolimab. The receptors derive from an adult with an advanced solid tumor such as melanoma, head and neck, liver or kidney cancer.

This clone appeared a few times. J is TRBJ2-2 and V is TRBV5-1, with D possibly being TRBD2 (6 bases). Deletions cut 0 bases from V and 7 bases from J, with 10 bases between. CDR1 and CDR2 (germline): SGHRS, YFSETQ. The CDR3 totals 14 residues. The CDR3 sequence is CASSLARGIGELFF. The CDR3 DNA follows: TGCGCCAGCAGCTTGGCGCGGGGTATCGGGGAGCTGTTTTTT.

This sequence joins TRBV6-6 and TRBJ2-5; tentatively, D is TRBD1 (6 bases). The closer fit of TRBJ2-7 to the DNA end suggests the J call may be wrong. The germline gives CDR1 MNHNY, CDR2 SVGAGI (reference sequence). The CDR3 has 13 amino acids. CDR3 DNA sequence: TGTGCCAGCAGTTACTCAGACAGGAGCGAGCAGTACTTC. Protein: CASSYSDRSEQYF.

The V and J genes are TRBV7-2 and TRBJ1-2, with 8 bases lining up with TRBD1. This CDR3 is built from 14 residues. Germline CDR1 and CDR2: SGHTA and FQGNSA. The trim removed 5 bases at V and 3 bases at J, leaving 5 bases unmatched. CDR3 residues: CASSRQGSDYGYTF. Written as DNA, the CDR3 is TGTGCCAGCAGCCGACAGGGGTCGGACTATGGCTACACCTTC.

The chain links TRBV6-6 to TRBJ2-3; 13 bases are a match to TRBD2. Germline values: CDR1 MNHNY, CDR2 SVGAGI (reference sequence). With 10 bases clipped from V and 0 bases from J, the junction kept 7 bases outside the gene matches. The length of the CDR3 is 16 residues. The CDR3 DNA follows: TGTGCCACCTGGACTAGCGGGGGCCTCAGCACAGATACGCAGTATTTT. It yields the protein CATWTSGGLSTDTQYF.

V is TRBV7-2 and J is TRBJ1-2, with TRBD1 as a possible D gene (5 bases). The CDR3 contains 14 residues. The germline V gene has CDR1 SGHTA and CDR2 FQGNSA. The ends were cut back, 5 bases at V and 0 bases at J, with 10 bases in the middle. The CDR3 DNA reads TGTGCCAGCAGCCAACAACAGGCTAACTATGGCTACACCTTC. Amino acid sequence: CASSQQQANYGYTF. Full variable domain (remainder filled in from reference TRBV7-2 and TRBJ1-2): GAGVSQSPSNKVTEKGKDVELRCDPISGHTALYWYRQSLGQGLEFLIYFQGNSAPDKSGLPSDRFSAERTGGSVSTLTIQRTQQEDSAVYLCASSQQQANYGYTFGSGTRLTVV.

The V and J genes are TRBV7-2 and TRBJ2-5, with TRBD2 matching 7 bases. Matching the DNA end better, TRBJ2-7 makes the J call doubtful. CDR3 length equals 14 residues. Per germline, CDR1 SGHTA and CDR2 FQGNSA. As DNA, the CDR3 is TGTGCCAGCAGCCCCGCTGGCGGGAGATACGAGCAGTACTTC. Translation gives CASSPAGGRYEQYF.

The chain combines TRBV15 with TRBJ2-5; tentative D call: TRBD1 (6 bases). V lost 4 bases and J 7 bases, leaving 13 bases between the germline ends. This CDR3 contains 13 residues. Per the germline V gene, CDR1 is LNHNV and CDR2 is YYDKDF (reference sequence). This CDR3 is CATSIEIQGTQYF. CDR3 bases: TGTGCCACCAGCATCGAGATACAGGGGACCCAGTACTTC.

This chain uses TRBV5-1 with TRBJ2-3; 10 nucleotides align to TRBD2. Trimming removed 2 bases from V and 5 bases from J; junction bases left unmatched: 8. The CDR3 is 16 residues long. Germline V gene sequence: CDR1 SGHRS, CDR2 YFSETQ. CDR3 protein: CASSLGSGGSKDTQYF. The DNA for the CDR3 is TGCGCCAGCAGCTTAGGTAGCGGGGGGTCTAAAGATACGCAGTATTTT.

This clone occurred once. V usage is TRBV7-9 and J usage is TRBJ2-5; 8 bases agree with TRBD2. The germline V gene has CDR1 SEHNR and CDR2 FQNEAQ (reference sequence). The CDR3 contains 14 residues. V shed 0 bases, J shed 3 bases, and the junction held 0 bases outside the gene matches. The CDR3 DNA reads TGTGCCAGCAGCTTAGCGCGGGAGGAAGAGACCCAGTACTTC. This encodes CASSLAREEETQYF.

The rearrangement links TRBV28 to TRBJ2-2, with D possibly TRBD2 on 7 matching bases. The CDR3 contains 15 residues. From germline, CDR1 is MDHEN and CDR2 SYDVKM. The ends were cut back, 8 bases at V and 1 base at J, with 14 bases in the middle. The CDR3 region is CASGGGTKNTGELFF. The CDR3 DNA is TGTGCCAGCGGGGGGGGCACTAAGAACACCGGGGAGCTGTTTTTT.

The rearrangement joins TRBV29-1 to TRBJ1-2, with D unclear. This CDR3 has 12 amino acids. The V gene's germline CDR1 is SQVTM and CDR2 ANQGSEA. V was clipped by 6 bases and J by 0 bases, with 8 bases between them. The DNA for the CDR3 is TGCAGCGTGCAGTCAGCTAACTATGGCTACACCTTC. Translation gives CSVQSANYGYTF.

The chain carries TRBV7-2 and TRBJ2-3, with 8 bases that match TRBD2. J lost 2 bases, V lost 3 bases, and 4 bases had no gene match. The CDR3 extends over 15 amino acids. The germline V gene encodes CDR1 SGHTA and CDR2 FQGNSA. The CDR3 nucleotides read TGTGCCAGCAGCTTCATAGCGGGACTCACAGATACGCAGTATTTT. Protein sequence: CASSFIAGLTDTQYF.

J is TRBJ1-1 and V is TRBV14; D is unresolved. The V and J ends lost 0 bases and 3 bases respectively, with 14 bases between them. CDR3 length equals 16 residues. The germline CDR1 and CDR2 sequences are SGHDN and FVKESK. Here the CDR3 reads CASSQDFGLGYTEAFF. The DNA of the CDR3 is TGTGCCAGCAGCCAAGATTTCGGGTTAGGGTACACTGAAGCTTTCTTT.

This chain joins TRBV30 and TRBJ2-3; D possibly corresponds to TRBD1 (6 bases). The CDR3 totals 13 residues. Germline V lookup: CDR1 GTSNPN, CDR2 SVGIG (reference sequence). Trimming pared 5 bases from V and 4 bases from J, leaving 13 bases between. DNA for the CDR3: TGTGCCTGGGAAGAACAGGGCCCAGATACGCAGTATTTT. Protein sequence: CAWEEQGPDTQYF.

The rearrangement uses TRBV7-8 and TRBJ2-5; possible D gene TRBD2, 6 bases. V was clipped by 6 bases and J by 0 bases, with 17 bases between them. This CDR3 spans 16 amino acids. Per germline, CDR1 SGHVS and CDR2 FQNEAQ. This CDR3 is CASRPWGVADQETQYF. CDR3 DNA sequence: TGTGCCAGCAGACCGTGGGGGGTGGCGGACCAAGAGACCCAGTACTTC.

This chain uses TRBV28 with TRBJ2-6; D not certain. V was clipped by 4 bases and J by 4 bases, with 11 bases between them. The CDR3 totals 15 residues. Germline V gene data show CDR1 as MDHEN and CDR2 as SYDVKM. The CDR3 region is CASSSLGWGANVLTF. The CDR3 coding sequence is TGTGCCAGCAGTTCGCTGGGGTGGGGGGCCAACGTCCTGACTTTC.